These 5 T cell receptor beta chains were sequenced from one sample in a study of radiation and T cells in renal cell carcinoma. Method: immunoSEQ multiplex PCR; TCRdb's copy keeps in-frame clones and lacks some. The sample consists of 100,000 to 150,000 clones, 75% to 85% of them appearing once. Described time point: blood 2 weeks post-SBRT. Sample treatment: 15 Gy SBRT to primary tumor, nephrectomy 4 weeks later. The sample in question was blood, obtained from a patient whose treatment included radiotherapy and nephrectomy. Receptors originate from a woman in her fifties or sixties with renal cell carcinoma.

V and J are TRBV15 and TRBJ1-4, with D possibly matching TRBD1 (5 bases). V was pared by 5 bases and J by 4 bases, with 17 bases between. The CDR3 consists of 16 residues. Germline V gene data show CDR1 as LNHNV and CDR2 as YYDKDF (reference sequence). The CDR3 loop reads CATSAEAGQGNEKLFF. The CDR3 nucleotides read TGTGCCACCAGCGCGGAGGCAGGGCAGGGTAATGAAAAACTGTTTTTT.

This clone showed up just a few times. J is TRBJ1-4 and V is TRBV30; 8 bases are shared with TRBD1. The CDR3 spans 14 residues. Germline assignment: CDR1 GTSNPN and CDR2 SVGIG (reference sequence). The V and J ends lost 3 bases and 4 bases, in that order; junction bases with no gene match: 4. In nucleotides, the CDR3 is TGTGCCTGGAGCAGGGGACAGGTTAATGAAAAACTGTTTTTT. It translates to CAWSRGQVNEKLFF.

The chain recombines TRBV2 with TRBJ2-1; no clear D. Germline-derived CDR1 and CDR2 are SNHLY and FYNNEI. Trimming left V 7 bases short and J 5 bases short, with 15 bases between. The CDR3 spans 14 residues. The CDR3 coding sequence is TGTGCCAGCACCCCGAGGAAGGTGGACAATGAGCAGTTCTTC. Translation gives CASTPRKVDNEQFF.

The V and J genes are TRBV29-1 and TRBJ2-4, with 8 bases lining up with TRBD2. The CDR3 runs 12 residues. Germline CDR1 reads SQVTM; CDR2 reads ANQGSEA. Germline trimming cut 5 bases from V and 6 bases from J; bases unmatched to any gene: 3. The CDR3 DNA follows: TGCAGCGTTATGGCGGGGGGAAACATTCAGTACTTC. As protein: CSVMAGGNIQYF.

The J gene is TRBJ1-1, the V gene TRBV6-5, with D possibly being TRBD1 (5 bases). Germline lookup yields CDR1 MNHEY and CDR2 SVGAGI. The CDR3 has 14 amino acids. Trimming removed 5 bases from V and 2 bases from J, with 12 bases in between. The DNA for the CDR3 is TGTGCCAGCAGTCGAATCGGGGCTAACACTGAAGCTTTCTTT. Its translation is CASSRIGANTEAFF.